This TCR beta chain was recovered during a study of T cells expressing NK-cell markers. Germline values: CDR1 MDHEN, CDR2 SYDVKM. The CDR3 extends over 12 amino acids. TCR beta cDNA was made by 5'RACE template switching with UMIs. Each CDR3 protein gets one entry in TCRdb, which reprocessed the 5' RACE reads and gives no DNA. This repertoire includes 550,000 to 600,000 distinct CDR3 sequences. The source of this sequence is a man aged 18 to 30 in good health. Sequencing was performed on blood T cells: a sorted CD56 or NKG2C T cell subset, CD4+ or CD8+ T cells, or bulk PBMC T cells (not recorded which). The gene calls are TRBV28 and TRBJ2-7; the D call of TRBD2 rests on TCRdb alone, since no DNA is present to check it. The chain's CDR3 is CASSLDPAVQYF.